A single sample is the source of the 23 T cell receptor beta chains below, sequenced in a study of T-cell reconstitution after alpha-beta-depleted transplantation in children. It was with unique molecular identifiers that the TCRbeta library was prepared. Each CDR3 protein is one row after TCRdb ran MiXCR on the PCR reads. The sample lists some 240,000 distinct CDR3 sequences, roughly a tenth seen once, with approximately 5% in the top ten. Sequencing was performed on PBMCs from the stem cell graft donor, taken from the stem cell graft. These receptors were collected from a human donor who donated a stem cell graft to a child with SCID.

This clonotype has only a few counts. The chain employs TRBV2 and TRBJ1-3, with D hard to call. Germline CDR1 SNHLY, CDR2 FYNNEI. The CDR3 is 13 amino acids. The V gene lost 7 bases and the J gene lost 4 bases, with 11 bases spanning the gap. CDR3 bases: TGTGCCAGCACCCCGGGGTGGGGAAACACCATATATTTT. Protein product: CASTPGWGNTIYF.

The sample holds many counts of this clonotype. V is TRBV20-1 and J is TRBJ1-4; no clear D. The germline gives CDR1 DFQATT, CDR2 SNEGSKA (reference sequence). Trimming pared 0 bases from V and 6 bases from J, leaving 11 bases between. The CDR3 runs 14 residues. CDR3 bases: TGCAGTGCTAGAGACCGGGGTCTGGATGAAAAACTGTTTTTT. Protein product: CSARDRGLDEKLFF.

This clonotype was detected ten times or more. The rearrangement links TRBV5-1 to TRBJ1-3; 7 bases fit TRBD1. The ends lost 0 bases at V and 3 bases at J; junction bases unmatched: 6. Germline CDR1 and CDR2: SGHRS and YFSETQ. The CDR3 has 16 residues. The chain's CDR3 is CASSLAGGGFGNTIYF. The CDR3 DNA reads as TGCGCCAGCAGCTTGGCGGGAGGGGGCTTTGGAAACACCATATATTTT.

This clonotype was counted ten times or more. V usage is TRBV5-6 and J usage is TRBJ2-5, with TRBD2 identical over 10 bases. CDR3 length: 15 residues. V lost 5 bases and J lost 5; bases outside the gene matches: 9. Germline V gives CDR1 SGHDT, CDR2 YYEEEE. CDR3 amino acids: CASRISGGPHETQYF. For the CDR3, the DNA is TGTGCCAGCAGAATTAGCGGGGGGCCACACGAGACCCAGTACTTC.

The chain uses TRBV2 and TRBJ2-1; D is unclear. Trimming left V 7 bases short and J 7 bases short, with 11 bases between. Germline-derived CDR1 and CDR2 are SNHLY and FYNNEI. The CDR3 is 12 amino acids. The CDR3 is CASNEETNEQFF. The CDR3 DNA is TGTGCCAGCAATGAGGAGACGAATGAGCAGTTCTTC.

The sample holds many counts of this clonotype. The rearrangement links TRBV27 to TRBJ2-4, with D uncertain. Germline lookup yields CDR1 MNHEY and CDR2 SMNVEV (reference sequence). This CDR3 has 11 amino acids. V gave up 5 bases and J gave up 6 bases, with 5 bases separating them. CDR3 residues: CASSTGNIQYF. CDR3 DNA sequence: TGTGCCAGCAGTACGGGAAACATTCAGTACTTC.

This clonotype was detected a few times. The chain has TRBV28 and TRBJ1-6; unclear D gene. Deletions cut 6 bases from V and 7 bases from J, with 13 bases between. Germline V gene sequence: CDR1 MDHEN, CDR2 SYDVKM. CDR3 length equals 14 residues. CDR3: CASSKGLRNSPLHF. The CDR3 DNA reads as TGTGCCAGCAGCAAAGGGCTGAGGAATTCACCCCTCCACTTT. Combining the CDR3 with reference TRBV28 and TRBJ1-6 gives the whole variable domain DVKVTQSSRYLVKRTGEKVFLECVQDMDHENMFWYRQDPGLGLRLIYFSYDVKMKEKGDIPEGYSVSREKKERFSLILESASTNQTSMYLCASSKGLRNSPLHFGNGTRLTVT.

In its sample, this clonotype was seen many times. The chain couples TRBV7-2 to TRBJ1-1, with D unresolved. This CDR3 spans 11 amino acids. CDR1 is SGHTA and CDR2 is FQGNSA in the germline V gene. Between the trimmed V and J ends, which lost 2 bases and 8 bases, there was a span of 6 bases. CDR3 protein: CASSLSREAFF. The CDR3 coding sequence is TGTGCCAGCAGCTTATCTAGAGAAGCTTTCTTT.

The table lists this clonotype with many counts. V is TRBV3-1 and J is TRBJ2-3; D ambiguous. The V gene's germline CDR1 is LGHDT and CDR2 YNNKEL (reference sequence). With 2 bases removed from V and 5 bases from J, the gap between germline ends came to 14 bases. This CDR3 is built from 15 residues. CDR3 protein: CASSQTAGYLDTQYF. CDR3 in DNA: TGTGCCAGCAGCCAAACTGCTGGCTACTTAGATACGCAGTATTTT.

At least ten counts were recorded for this clonotype. V usage is TRBV20-1 and J usage is TRBJ2-7, with TRBD2 as a possible D gene (6 bases). The CDR3 spans 15 residues. Per the germline V gene, CDR1 is DFQATT and CDR2 is SNEGSKA (reference sequence). With 0 bases removed from V and 0 bases from J, the gap between germline ends came to 12 bases. Here the CDR3 DNA reads TGCAGTGCTAGAGATTGGGCGGGGAGCTCCTACGAGCAGTACTTC. It encodes CSARDWAGSSYEQYF.

This clonotype has a count of ten or more. The chain carries TRBV10-3 and TRBJ1-3, with 8 bases matching TRBD1. J was trimmed by 3 bases and V by 3 bases; bases with no gene match: 19. CDR1 ENHRY and CDR2 SYGVKD come from the germline V gene. This CDR3 has 20 amino acids. The chain's CDR3 is CAISEFPGQGGASYGNTIYF. The CDR3 bases are TGTGCCATCAGTGAATTCCCCGGACAGGGCGGCGCGTCTTATGGAAACACCATATATTTT.

This clonotype was recorded at least ten times. The CDR3, as DNA: TGTGCCAGCAGCACCATTCAGGGGGGAAAACTGTTTTTT. It translates to CASSTIQGGKLFF. The chain is built from TRBV7-9 and TRBJ1-4, with TRBD1 matching over 7 bases. The germline gives CDR1 SEHNR, CDR2 FQNEAQ (reference sequence). The ends lost 5 bases at V and 10 bases at J; junction bases unmatched: 7. The CDR3 covers 13 residues.

There are many counts of this clonotype. The chain recombines TRBV20-1 with TRBJ2-5; tentative D call: TRBD1 (6 bases). The CDR3 is made up of 18 amino acids. The ends were cut back, 1 base at V and 2 bases at J, with 23 bases in the middle. The germline V gene encodes CDR1 DFQATT and CDR2 SNEGSKA (reference sequence). DNA of the CDR3: TGCAGTGCTAGAGGGCCACAGGGAATGACGGGACCACAAGAGACCCAGTACTTC. This encodes CSARGPQGMTGPQETQYF.

This clonotype occurred many times. The chain joins TRBV7-2 to TRBJ1-1; D unresolved. Germline CDR1 is SGHTA and CDR2 is FQGNSA. The CDR3 consists of 13 residues. Trimming took 2 bases from V and 3 from J, leaving 7 bases between them. The CDR3 nucleotides are TGTGCCAGCAGCTTATCACGGGACACTGAAGCTTTCTTT. This translates into CASSLSRDTEAFF.

This clonotype was seen at least ten times. DNA for the CDR3: TGTGCCAGCAGCTCACGACAGGGAAAGTGGGATGAGCCCCAGCATTTT. Protein: CASSSRQGKWDEPQHF. The V gene is TRBV5-6, the J gene TRBJ1-5, with 7 bases lining up with TRBD1. J lost 8 bases, V lost 3 bases, and 14 bases had no gene match. This CDR3 has 16 residues. Germline CDR1 reads SGHDT; CDR2 reads YYEEEE.

Ten or more counts support this clonotype. The chain recombines TRBV5-1 with TRBJ2-3; TRBD2 matches at 8 bases. Germline assignment: CDR1 SGHRS and CDR2 YFSETQ. CDR3 size: 14 residues. Losses at the gene ends were 5 bases for V and 0 bases for J; bases not matched to a gene: 2. In DNA, the CDR3 is TGCGCCAGCAGGGCTAGCGGGAGCACAGATACGCAGTATTTT. It translates to CASRASGSTDTQYF.

This clonotype was counted at least ten times. The CDR3 loop reads CASSGSPRDHNEQFF. In DNA form, the CDR3 reads TGTGCCAGCAGCGGAAGTCCCCGGGACCACAATGAGCAGTTCTTC. The J gene is TRBJ2-1, the V gene TRBV11-2; D might be TRBD1 or TRBD2, each matching 5 bases. Germline V gene lookup returns CDR1 SGHAT and CDR2 FQNNGV. V dropped 5 bases and J dropped 5 bases, with 16 bases sitting between them. The CDR3 extends over 15 amino acids.

Ten or more counts support this clonotype. The V gene is TRBV5-1, the J gene TRBJ2-1; no reliable D call. Deletions cut 0 bases from V and 5 bases from J, with 12 bases between. The CDR3 sequence is 15 residues long. Looked up from germline, CDR1 is SGHRS and CDR2 is YFSETQ. This CDR3 reads CASSLAVAGNNEQFF. The CDR3, as DNA: TGCGCCAGCAGCTTGGCGGTCGCTGGGAACAATGAGCAGTTCTTC.

This clonotype was picked up many times. The chain carries TRBV7-2 and TRBJ1-5; TRBD1 matches at 10 bases. The V gene end was trimmed by 5 bases and the J gene end by 6 bases; junction bases not matched to a gene: 7. This CDR3 is 15 amino acids long. CDR1 SGHTA and CDR2 FQGNSA come from the germline V gene. CDR3 residues: CASSPRQGAGQPQHF. The CDR3 region has the DNA TGTGCCAGCAGCCCCAGACAGGGGGCGGGTCAGCCCCAGCATTTT.

This clonotype was found many times. The chain joins TRBV6-2 or TRBV6-3 to TRBJ2-7, with TRBD2 matching 8 bases. The length of the CDR3 is 15 residues. V was clipped by 4 bases and J by 4 bases; unmatched bases: 9. Looked up from germline, CDR1 is MNHEY and CDR2 is SVGEGT. The CDR3 bases are TGTGCCAGCAGTTCCCCTCCGGGGGGGATATACGAGCAGTACTTC. It is translated as CASSSPPGGIYEQYF.

This clonotype has more than one count but fewer than ten. The rearrangement links TRBV2 to TRBJ2-1; possibly TRBD1 or TRBD2 for D (5 bases each). The V and J ends lost 6 bases and 6 bases respectively, with 21 bases between them. This CDR3 has 16 residues. The germline V gene encodes CDR1 SNHLY and CDR2 FYNNEI. The CDR3 sequence: CASRLSTDRAGNEQFF. CDR3 sequence (DNA): TGTGCCAGCAGGCTCTCGACAGACCGGGCGGGCAATGAGCAGTTCTTC.

This clonotype has ten or more counts. The V call is TRBV3-1, the J call TRBJ2-5; 8 nucleotides line up with TRBD1. This CDR3 has 14 residues. CDR1 and CDR2 (germline): LGHDT, YNNKEL (reference sequence). V lost 3 bases, J lost 5 bases, and 5 bases stayed unmatched. The DNA of the CDR3 is TGTGCCAGCAGCCAGACAGGGGAGTGGGAGACCCAGTACTTC. It encodes CASSQTGEWETQYF.

J is TRBJ2-2 and V is TRBV11-2; 11 positions agree with TRBD2. The trim removed 5 bases at V and 1 base at J, leaving 3 bases unmatched. The CDR3 is 16 residues long. Germline V gene sequence: CDR1 SGHAT, CDR2 FQNNGV. This chain's CDR3 is CASSTGLAGNTGELFF. In DNA form, the CDR3 reads TGTGCCAGCAGCACAGGACTAGCGGGGAACACCGGGGAGCTGTTTTTT.